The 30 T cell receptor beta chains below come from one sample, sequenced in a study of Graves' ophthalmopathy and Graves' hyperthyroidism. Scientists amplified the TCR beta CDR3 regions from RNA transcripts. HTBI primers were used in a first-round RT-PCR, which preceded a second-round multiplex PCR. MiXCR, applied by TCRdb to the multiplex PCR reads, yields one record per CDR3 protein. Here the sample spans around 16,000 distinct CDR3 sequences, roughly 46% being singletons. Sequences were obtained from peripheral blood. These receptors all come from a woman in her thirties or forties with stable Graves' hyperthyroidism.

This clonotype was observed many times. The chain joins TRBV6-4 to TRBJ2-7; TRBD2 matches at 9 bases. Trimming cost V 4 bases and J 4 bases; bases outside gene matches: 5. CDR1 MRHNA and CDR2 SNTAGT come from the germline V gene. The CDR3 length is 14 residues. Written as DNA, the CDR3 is TGTGCCAGCAGTGCCGGGACTAGCTATTACGAGCAGTACTTC. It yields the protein CASSAGTSYYEQYF.

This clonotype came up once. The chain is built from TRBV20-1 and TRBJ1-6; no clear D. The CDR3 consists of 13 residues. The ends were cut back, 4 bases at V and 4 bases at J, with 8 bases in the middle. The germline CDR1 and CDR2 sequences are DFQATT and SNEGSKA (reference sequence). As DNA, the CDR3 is TGCAGTGCTACAGGAGGATATAATTCACCCCTCCACTTT. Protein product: CSATGGYNSPLHF.

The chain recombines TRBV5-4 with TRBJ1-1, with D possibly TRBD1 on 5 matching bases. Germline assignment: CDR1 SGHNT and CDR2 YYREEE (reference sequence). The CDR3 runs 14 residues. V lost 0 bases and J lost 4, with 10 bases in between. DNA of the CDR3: TGTGCCAGCAGCTTGGTCGGGGCTGCCACTGAAGCTTTCTTT. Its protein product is CASSLVGAATEAFF. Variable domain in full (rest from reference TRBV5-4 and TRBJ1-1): ETGVTQSPTHLIKTRGQQVTLRCSSQSGHNTVSWYQQALGQGPQFIFQYYREEENGRGNFPPRFSGLQFPNYSSELNVNALELDDSALYLCASSLVGAATEAFFGQGTRLTVV.

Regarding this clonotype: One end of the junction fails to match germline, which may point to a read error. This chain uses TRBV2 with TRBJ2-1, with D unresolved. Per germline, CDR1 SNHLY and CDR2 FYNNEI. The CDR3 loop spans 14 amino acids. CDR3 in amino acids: CANSEASPLDEQFF. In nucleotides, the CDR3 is TGTGCCAACAGTGAAGCGTCTCCTCTGGATGAGCAGTTCTTC.

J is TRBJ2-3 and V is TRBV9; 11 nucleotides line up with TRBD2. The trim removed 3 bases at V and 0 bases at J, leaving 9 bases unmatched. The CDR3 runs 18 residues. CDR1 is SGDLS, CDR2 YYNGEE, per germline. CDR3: CASSGGTSGVPSTDTQYF. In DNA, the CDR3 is TGTGCCAGCAGCGGAGGGACTAGCGGTGTCCCTAGCACAGATACGCAGTATTTT.

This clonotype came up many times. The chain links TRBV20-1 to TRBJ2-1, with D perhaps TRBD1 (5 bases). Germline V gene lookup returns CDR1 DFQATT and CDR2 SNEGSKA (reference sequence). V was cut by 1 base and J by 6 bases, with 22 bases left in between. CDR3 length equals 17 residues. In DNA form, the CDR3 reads TGCAGTGCTAGAGGACGAAAAGGGGCGAGTCCGCGCAATGAGCAGTTCTTC. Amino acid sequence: CSARGRKGASPRNEQFF.

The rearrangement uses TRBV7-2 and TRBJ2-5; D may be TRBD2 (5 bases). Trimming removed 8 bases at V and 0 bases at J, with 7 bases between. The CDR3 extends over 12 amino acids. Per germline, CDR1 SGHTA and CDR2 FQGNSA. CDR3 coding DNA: TGTGCCAGCGCGGGTTACCAAGAGACCCAGTACTTC. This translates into CASAGYQETQYF.

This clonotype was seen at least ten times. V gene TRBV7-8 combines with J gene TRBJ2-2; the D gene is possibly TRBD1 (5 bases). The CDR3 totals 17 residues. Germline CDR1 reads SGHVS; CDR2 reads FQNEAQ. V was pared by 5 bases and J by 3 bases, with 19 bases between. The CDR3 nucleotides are TGTGCCAGCAGCCCCCGGGCAGGGCTTCTTTACACCGGGGAGCTGTTTTTT. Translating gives CASSPRAGLLYTGELFF.

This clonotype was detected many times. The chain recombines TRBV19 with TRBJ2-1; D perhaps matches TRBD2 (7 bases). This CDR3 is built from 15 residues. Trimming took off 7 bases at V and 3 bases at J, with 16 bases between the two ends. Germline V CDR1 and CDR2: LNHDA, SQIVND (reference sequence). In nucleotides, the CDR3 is TGTGCCAGTACCATGGGGGCGGGGGTCTACAATGAGCAGTTCTTC. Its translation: CASTMGAGVYNEQFF. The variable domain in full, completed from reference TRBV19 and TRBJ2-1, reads DGGITQSPKYLFRKEGQNVTLSCEQNLNHDAMYWYRQDPGQGLRLIYYSQIVNDFQKGDIAEGYSVSREKKESFPLTVTSAQKNPTAFYLCASTMGAGVYNEQFFGPGTRLTVL.

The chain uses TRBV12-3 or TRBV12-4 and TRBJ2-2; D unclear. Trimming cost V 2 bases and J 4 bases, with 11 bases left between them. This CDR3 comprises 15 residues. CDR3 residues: CASSLHPRGTGELFF. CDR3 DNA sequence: TGTGCCAGCAGTTTACACCCACGTGGCACCGGGGAGCTGTTTTTT.

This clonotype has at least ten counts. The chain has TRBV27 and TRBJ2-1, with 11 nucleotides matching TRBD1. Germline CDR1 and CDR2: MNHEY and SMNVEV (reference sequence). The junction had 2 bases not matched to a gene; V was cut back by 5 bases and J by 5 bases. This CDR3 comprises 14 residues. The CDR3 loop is CASSKDRGHNEQFF. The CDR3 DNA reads TGTGCCAGCAGTAAGGACAGGGGGCACAATGAGCAGTTCTTC.

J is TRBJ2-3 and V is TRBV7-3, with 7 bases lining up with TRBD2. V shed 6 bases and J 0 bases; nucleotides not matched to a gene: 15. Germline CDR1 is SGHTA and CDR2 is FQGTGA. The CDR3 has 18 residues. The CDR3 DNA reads TGTGCCAGCAGTCTTGGGGCGGGAGTTGAGTCTAGCACAGATACGCAGTATTTT. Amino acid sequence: CASSLGAGVESSTDTQYF.

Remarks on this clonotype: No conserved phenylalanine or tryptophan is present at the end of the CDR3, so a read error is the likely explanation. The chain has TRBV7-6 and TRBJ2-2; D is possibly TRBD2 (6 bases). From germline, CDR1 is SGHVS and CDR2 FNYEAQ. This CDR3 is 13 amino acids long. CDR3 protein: CASSWRVPGVLFL. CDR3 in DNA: TGTGCCAGCAGTTGGAGGGTCCCCGGGGTGCTGTTTCTT.

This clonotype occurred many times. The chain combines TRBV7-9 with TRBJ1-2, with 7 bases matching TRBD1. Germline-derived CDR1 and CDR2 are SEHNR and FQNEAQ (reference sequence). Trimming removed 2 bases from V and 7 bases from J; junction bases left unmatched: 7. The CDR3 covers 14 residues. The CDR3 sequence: CASSLTTTGSGYTF. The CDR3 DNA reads TGTGCCAGCAGCTTAACGACGACAGGGAGTGGCTACACCTTC.

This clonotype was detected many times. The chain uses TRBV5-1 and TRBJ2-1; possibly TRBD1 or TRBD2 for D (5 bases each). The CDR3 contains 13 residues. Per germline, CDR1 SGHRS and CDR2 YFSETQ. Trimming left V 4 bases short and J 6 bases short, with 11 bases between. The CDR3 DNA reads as TGCGCCAGCAGCCATGGGACCAGCAATGAGCAGTTCTTC. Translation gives CASSHGTSNEQFF.

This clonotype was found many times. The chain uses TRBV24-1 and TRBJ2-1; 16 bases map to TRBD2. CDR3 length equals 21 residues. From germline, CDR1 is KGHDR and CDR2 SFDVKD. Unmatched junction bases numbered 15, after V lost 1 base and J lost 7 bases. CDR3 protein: CATSDFSGGAGLAGGPNEQFF. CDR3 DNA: TGTGCCACCAGTGATTTCTCAGGGGGCGCGGGACTAGCGGGAGGGCCGAATGAGCAGTTCTTC.

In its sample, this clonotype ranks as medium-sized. CDR3 in amino acids: CASSGSSGSMKTQYF. The CDR3 DNA follows: TGTGCCAGCAGTGGTTCCAGCGGGAGTATGAAGACCCAGTACTTC. This chain joins TRBV2 and TRBJ2-5; 8 bases align to TRBD2. The ends lost 4 bases at V and 6 bases at J; junction bases unmatched: 10. Germline assignment: CDR1 SNHLY and CDR2 FYNNEI. The CDR3 spans 15 residues.

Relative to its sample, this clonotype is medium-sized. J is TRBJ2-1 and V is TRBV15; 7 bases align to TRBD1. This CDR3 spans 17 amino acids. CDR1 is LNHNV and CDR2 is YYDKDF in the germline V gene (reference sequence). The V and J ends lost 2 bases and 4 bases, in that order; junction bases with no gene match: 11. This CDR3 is CATSRTPGTALYNEQFF. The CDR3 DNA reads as TGTGCCACCAGCAGAACTCCTGGGACAGCGCTATACAATGAGCAGTTCTTC. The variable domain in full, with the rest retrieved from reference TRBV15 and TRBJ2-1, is DAMVIQNPRYQVTQFGKPVTLSCSQTLNHNVMYWYQQKSSQAPKLLFHYYDKDFNNEADTPDNFQSRRPNTSFCFLDIRSPGLGDTAMYLCATSRTPGTALYNEQFFGPGTRLTVL.

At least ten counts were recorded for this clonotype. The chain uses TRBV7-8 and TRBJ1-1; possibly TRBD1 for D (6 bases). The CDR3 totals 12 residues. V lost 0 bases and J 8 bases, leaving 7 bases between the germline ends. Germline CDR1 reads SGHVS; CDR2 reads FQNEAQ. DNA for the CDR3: TGTGCCAGCAGCTTAGCTCAGGGGGAAGCTTTCTTT. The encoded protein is CASSLAQGEAFF.

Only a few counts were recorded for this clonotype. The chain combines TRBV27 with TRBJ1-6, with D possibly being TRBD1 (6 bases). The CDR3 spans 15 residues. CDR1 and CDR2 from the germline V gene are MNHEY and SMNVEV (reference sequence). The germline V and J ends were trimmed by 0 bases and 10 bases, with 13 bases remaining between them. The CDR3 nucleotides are TGTGCCAGCAGTTTATCTCAGGGGTTGGGATCACCCCTCCACTTT. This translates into CASSLSQGLGSPLHF.

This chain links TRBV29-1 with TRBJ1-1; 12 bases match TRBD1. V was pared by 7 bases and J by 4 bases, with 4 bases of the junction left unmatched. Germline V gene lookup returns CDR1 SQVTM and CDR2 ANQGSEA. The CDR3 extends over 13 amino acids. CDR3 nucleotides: TGCAGCGGGGGACAGGGGGCGGTCACTGAAGCTTTCTTT. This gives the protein CSGGQGAVTEAFF.

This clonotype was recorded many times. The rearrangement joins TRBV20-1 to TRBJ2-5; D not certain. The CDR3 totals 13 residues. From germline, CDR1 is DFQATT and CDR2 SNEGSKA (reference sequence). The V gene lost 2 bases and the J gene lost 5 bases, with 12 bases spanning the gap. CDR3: CSARIPRRETQYF. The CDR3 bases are TGCAGTGCTAGAATACCCAGGCGGGAGACCCAGTACTTC.

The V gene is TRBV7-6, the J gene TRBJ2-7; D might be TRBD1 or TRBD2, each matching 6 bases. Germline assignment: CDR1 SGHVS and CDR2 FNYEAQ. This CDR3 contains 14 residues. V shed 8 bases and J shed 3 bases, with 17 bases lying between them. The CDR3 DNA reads TGTGCCAGCGGAGGAGGGGGGCGCAACTACGAGCAGTACTTC. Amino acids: CASGGGGRNYEQYF.

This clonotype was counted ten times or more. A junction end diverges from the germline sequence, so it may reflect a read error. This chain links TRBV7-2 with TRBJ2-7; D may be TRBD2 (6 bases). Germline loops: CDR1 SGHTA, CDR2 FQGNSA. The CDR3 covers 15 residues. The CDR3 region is CASSLAGGATYEQCF. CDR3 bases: TGTGCCAGCAGCTTAGCGGGCGGGGCAACCTACGAGCAGTGCTTC.

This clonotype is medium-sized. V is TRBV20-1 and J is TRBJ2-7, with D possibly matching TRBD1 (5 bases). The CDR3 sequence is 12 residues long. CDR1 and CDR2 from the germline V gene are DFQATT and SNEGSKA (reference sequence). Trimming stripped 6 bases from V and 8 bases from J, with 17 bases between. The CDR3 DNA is TGCAGTGCCAGGGCACCGGATTACCAGCAGTACTTC. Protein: CSARAPDYQQYF.

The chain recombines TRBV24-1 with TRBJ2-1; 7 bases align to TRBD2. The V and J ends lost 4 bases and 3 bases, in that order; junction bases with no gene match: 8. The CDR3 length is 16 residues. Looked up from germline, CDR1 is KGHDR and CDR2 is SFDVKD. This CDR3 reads CATSEAEGTNYNEQFF. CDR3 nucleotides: TGTGCCACCAGTGAAGCGGAGGGGACTAACTACAATGAGCAGTTCTTC.

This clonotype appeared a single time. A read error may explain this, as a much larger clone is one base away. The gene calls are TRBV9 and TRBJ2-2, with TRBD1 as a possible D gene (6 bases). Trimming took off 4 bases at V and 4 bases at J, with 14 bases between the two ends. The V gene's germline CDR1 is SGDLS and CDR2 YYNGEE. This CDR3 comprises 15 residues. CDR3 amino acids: CASSSPPGVTGELFF. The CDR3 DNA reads TGTGCCAGCAGCTCACCACCAGGGGTCACCGGGGAGCTGTTTTTT.

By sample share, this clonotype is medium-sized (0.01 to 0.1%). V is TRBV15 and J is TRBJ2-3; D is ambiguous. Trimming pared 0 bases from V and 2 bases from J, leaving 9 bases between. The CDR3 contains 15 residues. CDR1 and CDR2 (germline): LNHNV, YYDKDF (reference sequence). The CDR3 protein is CATSRDIGITDTQYF. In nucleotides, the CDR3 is TGTGCCACCAGCAGAGATATCGGAATCACAGATACGCAGTATTTT.

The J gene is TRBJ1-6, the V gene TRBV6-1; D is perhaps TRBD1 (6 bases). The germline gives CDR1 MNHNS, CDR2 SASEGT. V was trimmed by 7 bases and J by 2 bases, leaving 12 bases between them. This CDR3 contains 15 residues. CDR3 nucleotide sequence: TGTGCCAGCATCCTACAGGGCGCCTATAATTCACCCCTCCACTTT. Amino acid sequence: CASILQGAYNSPLHF.

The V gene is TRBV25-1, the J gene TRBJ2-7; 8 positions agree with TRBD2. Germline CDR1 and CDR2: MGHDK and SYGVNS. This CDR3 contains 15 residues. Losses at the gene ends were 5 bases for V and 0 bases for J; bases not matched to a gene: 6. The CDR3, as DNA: TGTGCCAGCAGTCATAGCGGGGAGAACTCCTACGAGCAGTACTTC. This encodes CASSHSGENSYEQYF.